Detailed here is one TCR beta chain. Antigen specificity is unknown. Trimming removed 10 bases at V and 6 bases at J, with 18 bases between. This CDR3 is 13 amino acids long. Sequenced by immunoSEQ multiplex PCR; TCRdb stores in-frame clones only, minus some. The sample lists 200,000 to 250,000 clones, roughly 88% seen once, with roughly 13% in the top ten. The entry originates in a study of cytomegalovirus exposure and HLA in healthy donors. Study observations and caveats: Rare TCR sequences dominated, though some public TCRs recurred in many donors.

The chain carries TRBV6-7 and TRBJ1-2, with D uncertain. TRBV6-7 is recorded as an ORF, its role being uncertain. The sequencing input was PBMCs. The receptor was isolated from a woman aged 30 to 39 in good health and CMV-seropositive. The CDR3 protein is CATIRAENNGYTF. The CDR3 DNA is TGTGCCACAATCCGGGCGGAGAACAATGGCTACACCTTC.